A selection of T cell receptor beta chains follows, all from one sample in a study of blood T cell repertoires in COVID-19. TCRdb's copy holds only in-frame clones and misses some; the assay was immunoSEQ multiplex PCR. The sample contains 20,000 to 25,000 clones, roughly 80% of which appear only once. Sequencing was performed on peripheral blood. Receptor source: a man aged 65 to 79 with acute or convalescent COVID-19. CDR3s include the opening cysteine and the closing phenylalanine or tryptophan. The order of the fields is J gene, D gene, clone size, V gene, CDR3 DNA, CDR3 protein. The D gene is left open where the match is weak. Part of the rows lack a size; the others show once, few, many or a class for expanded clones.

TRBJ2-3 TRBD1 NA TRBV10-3 TGTGCCGTGACAGGGGACCCTTTCACAGATACGCAGTATTTT CAVTGDPFTDTQYF
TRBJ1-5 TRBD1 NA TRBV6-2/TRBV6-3 TGTGCCAGCAGCCGGGACAGTAGCAATCAGCCCCAGCATTTT CASSRDSSNQPQHF
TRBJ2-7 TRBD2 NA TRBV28 TGTGCCAGCAGTCAGCTGACTAGCGGGGATTATACCTACGAGCAGTACTTC CASSQLTSGDYTYEQYF
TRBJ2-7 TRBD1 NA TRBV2 TGTGCCAGCAGTGTAACCCCTGTTGGACAGGGGTACGAGCAGTACTTC CASSVTPVGQGYEQYF
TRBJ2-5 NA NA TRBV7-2 TGTGCCAGCAGCTTAACAGGGTCGGAGACCCAGTACTTC CASSLTGSETQYF
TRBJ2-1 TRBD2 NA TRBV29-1 TGCAGCGTTGTGGCTAGCGGGAGGGCCGGATCCAATGAGCAGTTCTTC CSVVASGRAGSNEQFF
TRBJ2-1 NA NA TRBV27 TGTGCCAGCAGTTTATTGGGGACACTCTCCTACAATGAGCAGTTCTTC CASSLLGTLSYNEQFF
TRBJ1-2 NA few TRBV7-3 TGTGCCAGCAGCTTAGATCCAGGCTATGGCTACACCTTC CASSLDPGYGYTF
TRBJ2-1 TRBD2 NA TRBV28 TGTGCCAGCAGTTTGACTAGCGGATACAATGAGCAGTTCTTC CASSLTSGYNEQFF
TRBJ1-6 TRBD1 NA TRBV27 TGTGCCAGCAGTCTCCGGACAGGGGTGAATTCACCCCTCCACTTT CASSLRTGVNSPLHF
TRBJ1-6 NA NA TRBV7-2 TGTGCCAGCAGCTTAGGTAGGGGATATTCACCCCTCCACTTT CASSLGRGYSPLHF
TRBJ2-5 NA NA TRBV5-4 TGTGCCAGCAGCTCACAAAATAACCAAGAGACCCAGTACTTC CASSSQNNQETQYF
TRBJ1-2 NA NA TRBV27 TGTGCCAGCAGTCCGGCGGGCTATGGCTACACCTTC CASSPAGYGYTF
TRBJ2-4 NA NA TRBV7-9 TGTGCCAGCAGCTCCCAGGGAAATGCCGGAAACATTCAGTACTTC CASSSQGNAGNIQYF
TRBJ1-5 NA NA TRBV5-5 TGTGCCAGCAGCCAGTATAGCAATCAGCCCCAGCATTTT CASSQYSNQPQHF
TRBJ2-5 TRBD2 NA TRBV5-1 TGCGCCAGCAGCTTGGCCCCGGGGGGAGAGACCCAGTACTTC CASSLAPGGETQYF
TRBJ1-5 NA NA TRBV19 TGTGCCAGTAGTACGGGGAGGGGGATTAATCAGCCCCAGCATTTT CASSTGRGINQPQHF
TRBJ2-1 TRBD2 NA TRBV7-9 TGTGCCAGCAGCTTAGGCGGGGGGGCCAGCAATGAGCAGTTCTTC CASSLGGGASNEQFF
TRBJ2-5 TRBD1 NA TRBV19 TGTGCCAGTAGTCACCCAAGACAGGGTCCAAGGGAGACCCAGTACTTC CASSHPRQGPRETQYF
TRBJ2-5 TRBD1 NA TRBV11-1 TGTGCCAGCAGTCATAATCACAGGGGTGAGACCCAGTACTTC CASSHNHRGETQYF
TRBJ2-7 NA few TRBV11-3 TGTGCCAGCAGCTATGGACAGTACGAGCAGTACTTC CASSYGQYEQYF
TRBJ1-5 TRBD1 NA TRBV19 TGTGCCAGTAGTGAGGGACAGGGGGCTAGGGGCAATCAGCCCCAGCATTTT CASSEGQGARGNQPQHF
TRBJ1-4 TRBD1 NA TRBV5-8 TGTGCCAGCCCCAAGACAGGGTCTGAAAAACTGTTTTTT CASPKTGSEKLFF
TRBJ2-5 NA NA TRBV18 TGTGCCAGCTCACCACCAGTCGAGGAGACCCAGTACTTC CASSPPVEETQYF
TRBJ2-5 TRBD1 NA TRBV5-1 TGCGCCAGCAGCTTGCGGACAGGAGAAGAGACCCAGTACTTC CASSLRTGEETQYF
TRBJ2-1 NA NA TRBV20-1 TGCAGTGCTAGTCATATACTAGAGGCCTACAATGAGCAGTTCTTC CSASHILEAYNEQFF
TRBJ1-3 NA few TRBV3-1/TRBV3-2 TGTGCCAGCAGCCAAGATGGGGCAGGGAAACACTCTGGAAACACCATATATTTT CASSQDGAGKHSGNTIYF